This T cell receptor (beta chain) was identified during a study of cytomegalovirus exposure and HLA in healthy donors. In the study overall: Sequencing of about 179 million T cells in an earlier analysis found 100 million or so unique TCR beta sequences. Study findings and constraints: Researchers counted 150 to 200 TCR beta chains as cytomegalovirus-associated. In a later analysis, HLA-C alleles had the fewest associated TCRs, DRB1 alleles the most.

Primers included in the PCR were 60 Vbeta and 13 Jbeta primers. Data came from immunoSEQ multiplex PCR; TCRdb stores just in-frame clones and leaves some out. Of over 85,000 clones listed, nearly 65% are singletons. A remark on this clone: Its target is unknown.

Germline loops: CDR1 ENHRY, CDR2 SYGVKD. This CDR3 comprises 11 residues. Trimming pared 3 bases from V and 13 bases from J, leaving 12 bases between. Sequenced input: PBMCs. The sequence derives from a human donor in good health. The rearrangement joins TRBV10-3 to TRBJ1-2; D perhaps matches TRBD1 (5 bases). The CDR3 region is CAISEDSEITF. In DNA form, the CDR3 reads TGTGCCATCAGTGAAGACAGTGAGATCACCTTC.